Listed below are T cell receptor beta chains from one sample, sequenced in a study of breast tumors, draining lymph nodes, adjacent tissues. MiXCR, run by TCRdb on the multiplex PCR reads, gives a single entry per CDR3 protein. The top ten hold 14% of the sample, which has 10,000 or so distinct CDR3 sequences, around 40% seen once. The sequencing sample was made of tumor-adjacent breast tissue. These receptors came from a female donor with breast cancer. Some clones in this sample may be carry-over from other donors' samples. CDR3s include the opening cysteine and the closing phenylalanine or tryptophan. The D gene is left open where the match is weak. Expanded clones are given a class, and other clones once, few, many or no size at all.

V	J	D	size	DNA	CDR3
TRBV3-1	TRBJ1-2	NA	many	TGTGCCAGCAGCCAAAACGGAGGAGCTGTCTATGGCTACACCTTC	CASSQNGGAVYGYTF
TRBV27	TRBJ2-3	NA	NA	TGTGCCAGCAGTCAGTCACCTCTCATGGGGCGGTGGTGGGACGTGACTAGCACAGATACGCAGTATTTT	CASSQSPLMGRWWDVTSTDTQYF
TRBV5-4	TRBJ2-7	TRBD2	NA	TGTGCCAGCAGCTCAAGGACTAGCGGGAGGAAATACGAGCAGTACTTC	CASSSRTSGRKYEQYF
TRBV20-1	TRBJ1-6	NA	medium-sized	TGCAGTGCGATCAGCCTCTTTCAGGGATATAATTCACCCCTCCACTTT	CSAISLFQGYNSPLHF
TRBV3-1	TRBJ1-6	NA	large	TGTGCCAGCAGCCAAAAGGGTGGGGATAATTCACCCCTCCACTTT	CASSQKGGDNSPLHF
TRBV6-1	TRBJ2-7	NA	medium-sized	TGTGCCAGCAGCGTCGGAGCCCACGAGCAGTACTTC	CASSVGAHEQYF
TRBV28	TRBJ1-5	TRBD1	few	TGTGCCAGCAGACAGACAGGGGTCAGCAATCAGCCCCAGCATTTT	CASRQTGVSNQPQHF
TRBV6-1	TRBJ1-1	NA	few	TGTGCCAGCAGAGGGCAGGGCGGCCCTGAAGCTTTCTTT	CASRGQGGPEAFF
TRBV19	TRBJ1-5	NA	NA	TGTGCCAGTAGTCAGGGGATCAATCAGCCCCAGCATTTT	CASSQGINQPQHF
TRBV5-8	TRBJ2-7	NA	medium-sized	TGTGCCAGCAGCTTGGGTAGCGTGTCCGAGCAGTACTTC	CASSLGSVSEQYF
TRBV7-7	TRBJ2-5	TRBD2	medium-sized	TGTGCTAGCAGCCCGACTAGCGGGGAGGGGACCCAGTACTTC	CASSPTSGEGTQYF
TRBV20-1	TRBJ2-3	TRBD2	medium-sized	TGCAGTGCTGACATACTACTAGCGGGAGGGAGCACAGATACGCAGTATTTT	CSADILLAGGSTDTQYF
TRBV24-1	TRBJ1-5	NA	medium-sized	TGTGCCACAAGGGACGGAACCAATCAGCCCCAGCATTTT	CATRDGTNQPQHF
TRBV6-1	TRBJ2-3	TRBD2	NA	TGTGCCAGCAGTGCCGGGACTAGCGGTGACACAGATACGCAGTATTTT	CASSAGTSGDTDTQYF
TRBV2	TRBJ2-1	NA	NA	TGTGCCAGCAGGGCCGGGACGCAGAGCTCCTACAATGAGCAGTTCTTC	CASRAGTQSSYNEQFF
TRBV15	TRBJ1-2	NA	medium-sized	TGTGCCACCAGCAGAGGCGACAACTATGGCTACACCTTC	CATSRGDNYGYTF
TRBV6-1	TRBJ2-2	NA	many	TGTGCCAGCAGTGACTGGGGATACACCGGGGAGCTGTTTTTT	CASSDWGYTGELFF
TRBV9	TRBJ2-1	NA	once	TGTGCCGGCAGCGTAGGTTTGAGTGGGCGGAATGAGCAGTTCTTC	CAGSVGLSGRNEQFF
TRBV5-4	TRBJ2-2	NA	once	TGTGCCAGCAGCTTGGGAGGCGGAGGGATCACCGGGGAGCTGTTTTTT	CASSLGGGGITGELFF
TRBV7-9	TRBJ2-1	TRBD2	medium-sized	TGTGCCAGCATGACAGTGGCGGTGAGCGGGAGAGGCTACAATGAGCAGTTCTTC	CASMTVAVSGRGYNEQFF
TRBV7-9	TRBJ1-2	NA	NA	TGTGCCAGCAGCTTAGCAGGGGAAAGAGGCTACACCTTC	CASSLAGERGYTF
TRBV19	TRBJ2-1	NA	many	TGTGCCAGTAGTCAACAGGGCACTGAGCAGTTCTTC	CASSQQGTEQFF
TRBV29-1	TRBJ1-2	NA	NA	TGCAGCGTTGACGGGGCGCGCGGCTACACCTTC	CSVDGARGYTF
TRBV18	TRBJ2-6	TRBD1	NA	TGTGCCAGCTCACCCGCACAGGGGATGGGCTCTGGGGCCACCGTCCTGACTTTC	CASSPAQGMGSGATVLTF
TRBV6-2/TRBV6-3	TRBJ1-6	NA	once	TGTGCCAGCACCGCGGGAGCGTCCGTGTTGAATTCACCCCTCCACTTT	CASTAGASVLNSPLHF
TRBV11-2	TRBJ2-1	TRBD2	many	TGTGCCAGCAGCCCGACTAGCGGGAGGCTCGGTGAGCAGTTCTTC	CASSPTSGRLGEQFF
TRBV6-4	TRBJ2-7	TRBD2	medium-sized	TGTGCCAGCAGTGCCCCGACTAGCGGGAGGGTAAGCCCAACTTGCGAGCAGTACTTC	CASSAPTSGRVSPTCEQYF
TRBV14	TRBJ2-7	NA	medium-sized	TGTGCCAGCAGCCAAGATCGACGTGACGGCGGTACCTACGAGCAGTACTTC	CASSQDRRDGGTYEQYF
TRBV19	TRBJ2-2	TRBD1	many	TGTGCCAGTAGTCCACCACACAGGGGGGCCGGGGAGCTGTTTTTT	CASSPPHRGAGELFF
TRBV18	TRBJ2-6	NA	many	TGTGCCAGCTCACCTTCAAGCTCTGGGGCCAACGTCCTGACTTTC	CASSPSSSGANVLTF
TRBV2	TRBJ1-2	TRBD1	medium-sized	TGTGCCAGCAACTGGCAGGGGGCGGAGGATGGCTACACCTTC	CASNWQGAEDGYTF
TRBV7-2	TRBJ2-4	NA	many	TGTGCCACGTCCCGCGGGTCCAAAAACATTCAGTACTTC	CATSRGSKNIQYF
TRBV6-4	TRBJ1-5	NA	many	TGTGCCAGCAGTCAGGAAATTAATCAGCCCCAGCATTTT	CASSQEINQPQHF
TRBV5-6	TRBJ1-2	NA	medium-sized	TGTGCCAGCAGCTTAGGTGGGAACTATGGCTACACCTTC	CASSLGGNYGYTF
TRBV20-1	TRBJ2-7	NA	large	TGCAGTGCTAGAGTTGGCAGTTCCTACGAGCAGTACTTC	CSARVGSSYEQYF
TRBV6-1	TRBJ2-2	TRBD1	NA	TGTGCCAGCGAGCAGGGGGCAAGTCCTGGGTCCGGGGAGCTGTTTTTT	CASEQGASPGSGELFF
TRBV11-2	TRBJ2-7	NA	once	TGTGCCAGCAGCCTCGGACAGAACGAGCAGTACTTC	CASSLGQNEQYF
TRBV6-4	TRBJ2-3	NA	medium-sized	TGTGCCAGCAGTGACTCCGGGTCCACAGATACGCAGTATTTT	CASSDSGSTDTQYF
TRBV29-1	TRBJ1-2	NA	medium-sized	TGCAGCGTTGGAATTCAGGGCTATGGCTACACCTTC	CSVGIQGYGYTF
TRBV3-1	TRBJ2-7	TRBD1	medium-sized	TGTGCCAGCAGCCGACAGGGTGCCAACGAGCAGTACTTC	CASSRQGANEQYF
TRBV5-8	TRBJ2-2	TRBD2	many	TGTGCCAGCAGCTTGCGGGGGGGCGCAAACACCGGGGAGCTGTTTTTT	CASSLRGGANTGELFF
TRBV5-5	TRBJ1-6	NA	medium-sized	TGTGCCAGCAGCTTTTACGAGCTGGGGACAAATTCACCCCTCCACTTT	CASSFYELGTNSPLHF
TRBV7-3	TRBJ2-1	NA	NA	TGTGCCAGCAGCTTATTAAGTTTAGGCATTCCCGGAGTACCGGGACCCGCAAATGAGCAGTTCTTC	CASSLLSLGIPGVPGPANEQFF
TRBV10-3	TRBJ2-5	TRBD2	NA	TGCGCCATCATCGGCGGGAGGGGGGAGGCCCAGTACTTC	CAIIGGRGEAQYF
TRBV19	TRBJ2-1	NA	few	TGTGCCAGTAGTATAGATCTTGCGCTCCCGGGCTACTACAGTGAGCAGTTCTTC	CASSIDLALPGYYSEQFF
TRBV20-1	TRBJ2-7	TRBD1	medium-sized	TGCAGTGCTAGTCGGACAGGGGGTGGGCAGTACTTC	CSASRTGGGQYF
TRBV20-1	TRBJ2-1	TRBD1	many	TGCAGTGCCCGGGACAGGCTAATTAACAATGAGCAGTTCTTC	CSARDRLINNEQFF
TRBV6-1	TRBJ1-6	NA	medium-sized	TGTGCCAGCTATGGCGCTAGCTCCTATAATTCACCCCTCCACTTT	CASYGASSYNSPLHF
TRBV12-3/TRBV12-4	TRBJ1-2	NA	medium-sized	TGTGCCAGCAGTTTAGGACCCGGGACCGCGATCGGGGGCTACACCTTC	CASSLGPGTAIGGYTF
TRBV4-2	TRBJ2-2	TRBD1	many	TGTGCCAGCAGCCACTCTGGGACAGGGGGATTTATGAACACCGGGGAGCTGTTTTTT	CASSHSGTGGFMNTGELFF
TRBV28	TRBJ2-7	NA	many	TGTGCCAGCAGTTTGCCCACTCAGGAGCAGTACTTC	CASSLPTQEQYF
TRBV12-3/TRBV12-4	TRBJ2-7	NA	few	TGTGCCAGCAGTTTAGTAGCCTACGAGCAGTACTTC	CASSLVAYEQYF
TRBV6-5	TRBJ2-7	NA	NA	TGTGCCAGCAGTTACACGGGGGCGACGTCCTACGAGCAGTACTTC	CASSYTGATSYEQYF
TRBV10-2	TRBJ2-7	NA	large	TGCGCCAGCAGCCCCTGGGGGTCTGCGGACTCCTACGAGCAGTACTTC	CASSPWGSADSYEQYF
TRBV10-1	TRBJ1-5	NA	many	TGCGCCAGCAATGGGGAATCCAATCAGCCCCAGCATTTT	CASNGESNQPQHF
TRBV6-1	TRBJ1-2	TRBD1	NA	TGTGCCAGCAGTTTGCTCCTAGGACAGGGGTCTGGCTACACCTTC	CASSLLLGQGSGYTF
TRBV19	TRBJ2-7	NA	medium-sized	TGTGCCAGTAGTGCCATAAAGGGGGGTCGGGACAGAGCCTACGAGCAGTACTTC	CASSAIKGGRDRAYEQYF
TRBV11-2	TRBJ1-1	NA	few	TGTGCCAGCAGCTTAGAGTGGGGGCCTGAAGCTTTCTTT	CASSLEWGPEAFF
TRBV5-5	TRBJ1-2	TRBD1	medium-sized	TGTGCCAGCAGCCTGAACCCGGGACAGAGCTATGGCTACACCTTC	CASSLNPGQSYGYTF